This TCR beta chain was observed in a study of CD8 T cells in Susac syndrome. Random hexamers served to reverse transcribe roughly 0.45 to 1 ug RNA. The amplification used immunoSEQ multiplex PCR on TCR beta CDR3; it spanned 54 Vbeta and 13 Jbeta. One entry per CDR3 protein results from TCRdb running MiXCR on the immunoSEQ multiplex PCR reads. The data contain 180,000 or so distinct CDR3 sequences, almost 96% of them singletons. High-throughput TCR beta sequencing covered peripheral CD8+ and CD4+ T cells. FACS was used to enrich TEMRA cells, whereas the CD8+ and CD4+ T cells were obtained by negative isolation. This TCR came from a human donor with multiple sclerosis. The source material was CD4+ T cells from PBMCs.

Here the CDR3 reads CASSLGPRGLSGQTQYF. The CDR3 coding sequence is TGCGCCAGCAGCTTGGGTCCCAGGGGGCTAAGCGGACAGACCCAGTACTTC. The chain joins TRBV5-1 to TRBJ2-5; 8 positions match TRBD1. V dropped 0 bases and J dropped 6; count of bases not matched to a gene: 13. Germline V gene data show CDR1 as SGHRS and CDR2 as YFSETQ. The CDR3 contains 17 residues.